This T cell receptor beta chain was found in a study of blood T cells in healthy people across ages. Next came a second PCR, run for about 7 to 12 cycles, which used a sample-barcoded 5' primer along with a J-beta primer mix. One entry per CDR3 protein, called by TCRdb with MiXCR from the 5' RACE reads. Among some 700,000 distinct CDR3 sequences, approximately 21% were seen once, and the ten largest hold around a fifth. Germline V gives CDR1 SGHVT, CDR2 SQSDAQ. There are 18 residues in the CDR3. Trimming removed 5 bases from V and 4 bases from J; junction bases left unmatched: 10. Sample: blood. The chain links TRBV7-4 to TRBJ2-1; 14 nucleotides line up with TRBD2. This TCR was sampled from a man aged 65 to 85 in good health. The CDR3 here is CASSRGLAGEEGYNEQFF. The CDR3 DNA sequence: TGTGCCAGCAGCCGGGGACTAGCGGGAGAGGAGGGGTACAATGAGCAGTTCTTC.